Below are 24 T cell receptor beta chains sequenced from a single sample in a study of regulatory T cells in long-lasting Graves disease. Time point here: newly diagnosed GD, antithyroid drugs for less than 3 months. Generation of the TCR library employed RNA extracted from PBMCs. Arm-PCR of CDR3 regions and iRepertoire HTBI primers were used to build TCR beta libraries. TCRdb reanalysed the multiplex PCR reads using MiXCR and keeps one entry per CDR3 protein. The sample lists roughly 360,000 distinct CDR3 sequences; 10% to 15% were seen once. The sample was also reused in another study, on T cells in Graves' hyperthyroidism and ophthalmopathy.

Sequenced here: peripheral blood mononuclear cells (PBMCs), sampled at new diagnosis, from a patient treated with antithyroid drugs. These TCRs come from a woman aged 18-30 years with Graves disease.

This clonotype was counted between two and nine times. A read error may be the cause here, since a much bigger clone is one base away. The chain is built from TRBV6-1 and TRBJ2-5; TRBD2 might be the D (5 bases). Trimming took 7 bases from V and 5 from J, leaving 5 bases between them. The length of the CDR3 is 10 residues. Germline V lookup: CDR1 MNHNS, CDR2 SASEGT. CDR3 amino acids: CASTGETQYF. The DNA for the CDR3 is TGTGCCAGCACGGGGGAGACCCAGTACTTC.

As to this clonotype: A much more abundant neighbour one base away suggests this may be a read error. The genes are TRBV6-6 and TRBJ1-2; TRBD1 is a possible D gene (5 bases). This CDR3 has 14 amino acids. CDR1 and CDR2 (germline): MNHNY, SVGAGI (reference sequence). This CDR3 reads CASRYSTAGEGYTF. CDR3 nucleotides: TGTGCCAGCAGATACTCGACAGCGGGGGAGGGCTACACCTTC.

The chain carries TRBV20-1 and TRBJ2-7, with a tentative D call TRBD2 (6 bases). V lost 0 bases to trimming and J lost 0 bases, with 9 bases between them. Germline CDR1 DFQATT, CDR2 SNEGSKA (reference sequence). This CDR3 is built from 14 residues. CDR3 sequence: CSARDGSSSYEQYV. DNA of the CDR3: TGCAGTGCTAGAGACGGGAGCAGCTCCTACGAGCAGTACGTC.

A few counts support this clonotype. The rearrangement uses TRBV5-6 and TRBJ1-2; no firm D call. CDR3 length: 11 amino acids. V was shortened by 0 bases and J by 7 bases, with 4 bases between the two germline ends. CDR1 SGHDT and CDR2 YYEEEE come from the germline V gene. CDR3 region: CASSLGPGYTF. CDR3 nucleotide sequence: TGTGCCAGCAGCTTGGGACCTGGCTACACCTTC.

The chain carries TRBV24-1 and TRBJ2-2; 9 nucleotides line up with TRBD1. V lost 11 bases to trimming and J lost 8 bases; unmatched junction nucleotides: 11. Germline V gene sequence: CDR1 KGHDR, CDR2 SFDVKD. The CDR3 is 14 amino acids. CDR3 sequence reads: CAINRDRDSGELFF. DNA for the CDR3: TGTGCCATAAACCGGGACAGGGATTCGGGGGAGCTGTTTTTT.

A few counts support this clonotype. The V and J genes are TRBV20-1 and TRBJ2-6; D remains ambiguous. This CDR3 is 14 amino acids long. CDR1 is DFQATT, CDR2 SNEGSKA, per germline (reference sequence). Trimming took 4 bases from V and 2 from J, leaving 9 bases between them. CDR3 region: CSATQDAGANVLTF. DNA of the CDR3: TGCAGTGCTACCCAGGACGCTGGGGCCAACGTCCTGACTTTC.

This clonotype showed up many times. The chain couples TRBV18 to TRBJ1-6; 10 positions agree with TRBD1. The CDR3 totals 16 residues. CDR1 is KGHSH, CDR2 LQKENI, per germline. Trimming cost V 4 bases and J 7 bases; bases outside gene matches: 7. CDR3 nucleotide sequence: TGTGCCAGCTCACTTCGACAGGGGGCACGAAATTCACCCCTCCACTTT. Translating gives CASSLRQGARNSPLHF.

This clonotype came up many times. V usage is TRBV12-3 or TRBV12-4 and J usage is TRBJ2-1; 12 nucleotides line up with TRBD2. V shed 5 bases, J shed 12 bases, and the junction held 14 bases outside the gene matches. The CDR3 sequence is 16 residues long. The CDR3 protein is CASSTILAGGGHGQFF. CDR3 DNA sequence: TGTGCCAGCAGTACCATACTAGCGGGAGGTGGACACGGGCAGTTCTTC.

This clonotype was recorded at least ten times. The J gene is TRBJ2-7, the V gene TRBV6-2 or TRBV6-3; 8 nucleotides line up with TRBD1. Unmatched junction bases numbered 6, after V lost 5 bases and J lost 3 bases. Germline V gene data show CDR1 as MNHEY and CDR2 as SVGEGT. The CDR3 loop spans 14 amino acids. The CDR3 DNA reads TGTGCCAGCAGTACAGGGGGTCGGTTCTACGAGCAGTACTTC. Its translation is CASSTGGRFYEQYF.

This clonotype was detected ten times or more. J is TRBJ2-7 and V is TRBV4-2; D is unresolved. With 0 bases removed from V and 0 bases from J, the gap between germline ends came to 6 bases. The germline CDR1 and CDR2 sequences are LGHNA and YNFKEQ. This CDR3 spans 14 amino acids. The CDR3 loop reads CASSQEDRSYEQYF. DNA of the CDR3: TGTGCCAGCAGCCAAGAGGACCGCTCCTACGAGCAGTACTTC.

This clonotype was recorded many times. The V and J genes are TRBV7-9 and TRBJ1-3, with no clear D. V dropped 5 bases and J dropped 2 bases, with 7 bases sitting between them. The CDR3 has 13 residues. Germline V CDR1 and CDR2: SEHNR, FQNEAQ (reference sequence). CDR3 DNA: TGTGCCAGCAGCCTGAGGGCTGGAAACACCATATATTTT. Translated: CASSLRAGNTIYF. The full variable domain, with the rest looked up from reference TRBV7-9 and TRBJ1-3, is DTGVSQNPRHKITKRGQNVTFRCDPISEHNRLYWYRQTLGQGPEFLTYFQNEAQLEKSRLLSDRFSAERPKGSFSTLEIQRTEQGDSAMYLCASSLRAGNTIYFGEGSWLTVV.

This chain uses TRBV27 with TRBJ1-5; TRBD1 matches 8 bases. CDR3 length equals 16 residues. Germline-derived CDR1 and CDR2 are MNHEY and SMNVEV (reference sequence). With 6 bases clipped from V and 7 bases from J, the junction kept 14 bases outside the gene matches. Here the CDR3 reads CASSSYRTGGRQPQHF. The CDR3 nucleotides read TGTGCCAGCAGCTCATACAGAACAGGGGGTCGGCAGCCCCAGCATTTT.

There are a few counts of this clonotype. The chain joins TRBV4-3 to TRBJ1-3; weak D call: TRBD1 (5 bases). Trimming took off 0 bases at V and 3 bases at J, with 15 bases between the two ends. The CDR3 runs 17 residues. The germline V gene has CDR1 LGHNA and CDR2 YSLEER. The CDR3 is CASSQDGGGFLGNTIYF. The CDR3 nucleotides are TGCGCCAGCAGCCAAGATGGGGGTGGGTTTCTTGGAAACACCATATATTTT.

V usage is TRBV12-3 or TRBV12-4 and J usage is TRBJ1-1, with no clear D. Trimming removed 2 bases from V and 8 bases from J, with 12 bases in between. The CDR3 is 13 residues long. CDR3 loop: CASSLQVAREAFF. In DNA, the CDR3 is TGTGCCAGCAGTTTACAGGTAGCCAGGGAAGCTTTCTTT.

This clonotype came up a few times. The J gene is TRBJ2-2, the V gene TRBV29-1, with a weak D call TRBD1 (5 bases). CDR1 is SQVTM, CDR2 ANQGSEA, per germline. The CDR3 extends over 12 amino acids. The ends were cut back, 7 bases at V and 2 bases at J, with 8 bases in the middle. CDR3 sequence: CSGTTNTGELFF. The CDR3 DNA reads TGCAGCGGGACAACTAACACCGGGGAGCTGTTTTTT.

The rearrangement links TRBV5-1 to TRBJ1-5; D call uncertain. The length of the CDR3 is 13 residues. V was cut by 2 bases and J by 6 bases, with 9 bases left in between. The germline V gene has CDR1 SGHRS and CDR2 YFSETQ. The CDR3 coding sequence is TGCGCCAGCAGCTTCAGTCGGGGTCAGCCCCAGCATTTT. Amino acids: CASSFSRGQPQHF.

The sample holds many counts of this clonotype. V and J are TRBV4-2 and TRBJ2-7; 10 nucleotides agree with TRBD1. The J segment lost 5 bases and the V segment lost 3 bases, leaving 13 bases of the junction unmatched. Germline V gene lookup returns CDR1 LGHNA and CDR2 YNFKEQ. The CDR3 covers 17 residues. The CDR3 sequence is CASSHPQGDRGLDEQYV. As DNA, the CDR3 is TGTGCCAGCAGCCACCCTCAGGGAGACAGGGGGCTGGACGAGCAGTACGTC.

This clonotype was picked up many times. This chain connects TRBV5-1 to TRBJ1-1, with 7 nucleotides matching TRBD1. The CDR3 extends over 17 amino acids. Germline V gene data show CDR1 as SGHRS and CDR2 as YFSETQ. Trimming at V came to 2 bases and at J to 2 bases, leaving 12 bases not matched to a gene. In DNA, the CDR3 is TGCGCCAGCAGCTTTATTTTTAGGGGGCCGGAAAACACTGAAGCTTTCTTT. It translates to CASSFIFRGPENTEAFF.

Many counts were recorded for this clonotype. The V gene is TRBV18, the J gene TRBJ2-7, with TRBD2 matching over 9 bases. The CDR3 covers 17 residues. Germline V gene sequence: CDR1 KGHSH, CDR2 LQKENI. Trimming at V came to 1 base and at J to 7 bases, leaving 14 bases not matched to a gene. The CDR3 region has the DNA TGTGCCAGCTCACCACGAGGCCGACGCGGGAGGGTAGGAGAGCAGTACTTC. It codes for CASSPRGRRGRVGEQYF.

On this clonotype: The likely explanation is a read error, given a far larger clone one base away. The chain combines TRBV14 with TRBJ1-2; 8 nucleotides match TRBD1. The CDR3 runs to 13 residues. Germline lookup yields CDR1 SGHDN and CDR2 FVKESK. V trimming: 4 bases; J trimming: 7 bases; junction bases outside the gene matches: 5. The CDR3 region has the DNA TGTGCCAGCAGCCTCAACAGGGGGTCTGGCTACACCTTC. Translation: CASSLNRGSGYTF.

This clonotype was counted ten times or more. The CDR3 protein is CASSPPGDIAEAFF. The DNA for the CDR3 is TGTGCCAGCAGCCCACCAGGGGATATCGCTGAAGCTTTCTTT. The V and J genes are TRBV6-1 and TRBJ1-1; D may be TRBD1 (6 bases). This CDR3 has 14 residues. CDR1 is MNHNS and CDR2 is SASEGT in the germline V gene. The V end was cut by 6 bases, the J end by 6 bases, with 17 bases between.

With respect to this clonotype: Possible read error: a much larger clone is one base away. CDR3 DNA: TGTGCCAGCATGCTGGGGACTAGCGGGTTAACAGGTACGCAGTATTTT. It codes for CASMLGTSGLTGTQYF. This chain joins TRBV28 and TRBJ2-3, with 12 positions matching TRBD2. CDR3 size: 16 residues. In germline, CDR1 is MDHEN, CDR2 SYDVKM.

This clonotype was counted at least ten times. This rearrangement joins TRBV6-2 or TRBV6-3 to TRBJ1-2, with D uncertain. Germline values: CDR1 MNHEY, CDR2 SVGEGT. Trimming stripped 0 bases from V and 4 bases from J, with 9 bases between. The CDR3 totals 14 residues. The CDR3 loop reads CASSYSASTYGYTF. DNA of the CDR3: TGTGCCAGCAGTTACTCGGCCTCTACCTATGGCTACACCTTC.

This clonotype was picked up many times. The rearrangement links TRBV3-2 to TRBJ2-2; no DNA check was done on the table's D call, TRBD2. TRBV3-2 is termed a pseudogene. CDR3 length: 19 amino acids. Written as DNA, the CDR3 is TGTGCCAGCGTAACGAAGGCTAGCGGGGGCTCAAGGAACACCGGGGAGCTGTTTTTT. This codes for CASVTKASGGSRNTGELFF.